What follows describes a single T cell receptor beta chain. CDR1 KGHDR and CDR2 SFDVKD come from the germline V gene. The trim removed 6 bases at V and 1 base at J, leaving 4 bases unmatched. The CDR3 sequence is 15 residues long. This entry belongs to a study of blood T cell repertoires in COVID-19. Looking at the study overall: Sources were T cells, B-cell-depleted T cells, or PBMCs; the material itself was cDNA or gDNA.

Using immunoSEQ multiplex PCR, the repertoire was profiled, and TCRdb retains in-frame clones only, with some absent. Of roughly 71,000 clones listed, roughly 85% are singletons. The receptor's source is a man between 50 and 59 years old with acute or convalescent COVID-19. The specimen was peripheral blood. This chain links TRBV24-1 with TRBJ2-2, with TRBD1 identical over 7 bases. Here the CDR3 reads CATSLGGLNTGELFF. CDR3 coding DNA: TGTGCCACCAGTCTAGGGGGCCTGAACACCGGGGAGCTGTTTTTT.